The 10 T cell receptor beta chains below all came from one sample that was sequenced in a study of T cell repertoires in cytomegalovirus infection (dated 2019 in TCRdb). Sequencing was performed on an Illumina HiSeq 1500. TCRdb reprocessing: public reads trimmed at Q25 with fastp, clones called with MiXCR, in-frame beta chains kept. Every entry covers one CDR3 protein and lists the most common genes and DNA from its rows. This sample is represented by 250,000 to 300,000 distinct CDR3 sequences; 8% to 9.5% of them were singletons. Clones ranked in the top ten supply approximately 15% of the sample. Sequenced input: PBMCs. All receptors come from a human donor in good health (CMV status not recorded). Some clones in this sample may be carry-over from other donors' samples.

This clonotype was seen at least ten times. The chain couples TRBV7-9 to TRBJ2-1; 7 bases map to TRBD1. The CDR3 length is 16 residues. Germline CDR1 is SEHNR and CDR2 is FQNEAQ (reference sequence). V lost 6 bases to trimming and J lost 0 bases; unmatched junction nucleotides: 8. The CDR3 loop is CASRGDRGSSYNEQFF. CDR3 sequence (DNA): TGTGCCAGCAGAGGGGACAGAGGATCCTCCTACAATGAGCAGTTCTTC.

This clonotype occurred a few times. The gene calls are TRBV6-2 or TRBV6-3 and TRBJ1-1; D perhaps matches TRBD1 (5 bases). The CDR3 has 17 amino acids. V lost 7 bases and J lost 1, with 22 bases in between. From germline, CDR1 is MNHEY and CDR2 SVGEGT. DNA for the CDR3: TGTGCCAGCACTTTTGGGGGGGTAGCTCCCGCGAACACTGAAGCTTTCTTT. This translates into CASTFGGVAPANTEAFF.

This clonotype was picked up many times. CDR3 loop: CASRTRINTEAFF. The CDR3 nucleotides are TGCGCCAGCCGTACCCGGATTAACACTGAAGCTTTCTTT. The chain carries TRBV5-1 and TRBJ1-1; the D is unclear. CDR1 and CDR2 from the germline V gene are SGHRS and YFSETQ. This CDR3 has 13 amino acids. With 7 bases removed from V and 2 bases from J, the gap between germline ends came to 12 bases.

In this sample, this clonotype turned up a few times. The chain carries TRBV11-2 and TRBJ2-1; D unresolved. This CDR3 region has 15 residues. Trimming took off 1 base at V and 3 bases at J, with 10 bases between the two ends. Germline CDR1 SGHAT, CDR2 FQNNGV. The CDR3 spells CASSLVSLVYNEQFF. The CDR3 bases are TGTGCCAGCAGCTTAGTATCTCTCGTCTACAATGAGCAGTTCTTC.

CDR3 DNA sequence: TGCAGTGCTAGGGGACAGGGGGGAGGCGGCAATCAGCCCCAGCATTTT. Translating it yields CSARGQGGGGNQPQHF. This rearrangement joins TRBV20-1 to TRBJ1-5; 11 nucleotides line up with TRBD1. V lost 3 bases and J lost 2; bases outside the gene matches: 6. The CDR3 length is 16 residues. Germline loops: CDR1 DFQATT, CDR2 SNEGSKA (reference sequence).

This clonotype was found many times. The rearrangement uses TRBV5-5 and TRBJ2-7; D may be TRBD2 (6 bases). The CDR3 has 14 amino acids. With 0 bases removed from V and 3 bases from J, the gap between germline ends came to 10 bases. Germline V CDR1 and CDR2: SGHKS, YYEKEE (reference sequence). CDR3 nucleotides: TGTGCCAGCAGCTTGGGGAGGGAGAACTACGAGCAGTACTTC. This sequence encodes CASSLGRENYEQYF.

The table lists this clonotype with many counts. This rearrangement joins TRBV12-5 to TRBJ1-1, with TRBD1 identical over 8 bases. Per germline, CDR1 LGHNT and CDR2 FRNRAP. There are 15 residues in the CDR3. With V trimmed by 4 bases and J by 3 bases, 7 bases remained unmatched. In nucleotides, the CDR3 is TGTGCTAGTGGTTCGGGACAGGTAGGCGACACTGAAGCTTTCTTT. Amino acids: CASGSGQVGDTEAFF.

This clonotype was recorded at least ten times. The CDR3 spells CSARSSGGGLQPQHF. The CDR3, as DNA: TGCAGTGCTAGATCATCTGGGGGGGGGCTTCAGCCCCAGCATTTT. The chain uses TRBV20-1 and TRBJ1-5; maybe TRBD1 (6 bases). Per the germline V gene, CDR1 is DFQATT and CDR2 is SNEGSKA (reference sequence). V was cut by 2 bases and J by 6 bases, with 17 bases left in between. The CDR3 contains 15 residues.

There are many counts of this clonotype. The chain has TRBV20-1 and TRBJ2-7; 10 nucleotides agree with TRBD2. J gave up 0 bases and V 1 base, and 12 bases lay outside the gene matches. The CDR3 is 18 residues long. The germline gives CDR1 DFQATT, CDR2 SNEGSKA (reference sequence). CDR3 in amino acids: CSARGPASGGLLSYEQYF. The DNA of the CDR3 is TGCAGTGCTAGAGGACCCGCTAGCGGGGGATTACTCTCCTACGAGCAGTACTTC.

In its sample, this clonotype was seen many times. The gene calls are TRBV19 and TRBJ2-1, with D perhaps given as TRBD1 or TRBD2 (5 bases each). CDR3 length equals 14 residues. Germline loops: CDR1 LNHDA, CDR2 SQIVND (reference sequence). V lost 9 bases, J lost 0 bases, and 12 bases lay in between. CDR3 protein: CASGALSSYNEQFF. In nucleotides, the CDR3 is TGTGCCAGCGGGGCCCTGAGCTCCTACAATGAGCAGTTCTTC. The full variable domain, rest sourced from reference TRBV19 and TRBJ2-1, is DGGITQSPKYLFRKEGQNVTLSCEQNLNHDAMYWYRQDPGQGLRLIYYSQIVNDFQKGDIAEGYSVSREKKESFPLTVTSAQKNPTAFYLCASGALSSYNEQFFGPGTRLTVL.